This T cell receptor beta chain emerged from a study of shared clonotypes between healthy human individuals. The germline V gene encodes CDR1 SGHVS and CDR2 FNYEAQ. The V and J ends lost 5 bases and 3 bases, in that order; junction bases with no gene match: 9. The CDR3 has 17 amino acids. Assay used: immunoSEQ multiplex PCR; TCRdb lists only in-frame clones, some missing. The table shows 2 million to 2.5 million clones, with 90% to 95% occurring only once. The sample was naive CD4+ T cells from PBMCs. Subset specified: CD45RA+ positively selected. The receptor was isolated from a man aged 18 to 29 in good health. Some clones in this sample may be carry-over from other donors' samples. This sequence joins TRBV7-6 and TRBJ2-1; 11 bases match TRBD2. The CDR3 loop is CASSLLLAGALYNEQFF. The DNA for the CDR3 is TGTGCCAGCAGCCTCTTACTAGCGGGAGCCCTCTACAATGAGCAGTTCTTC.